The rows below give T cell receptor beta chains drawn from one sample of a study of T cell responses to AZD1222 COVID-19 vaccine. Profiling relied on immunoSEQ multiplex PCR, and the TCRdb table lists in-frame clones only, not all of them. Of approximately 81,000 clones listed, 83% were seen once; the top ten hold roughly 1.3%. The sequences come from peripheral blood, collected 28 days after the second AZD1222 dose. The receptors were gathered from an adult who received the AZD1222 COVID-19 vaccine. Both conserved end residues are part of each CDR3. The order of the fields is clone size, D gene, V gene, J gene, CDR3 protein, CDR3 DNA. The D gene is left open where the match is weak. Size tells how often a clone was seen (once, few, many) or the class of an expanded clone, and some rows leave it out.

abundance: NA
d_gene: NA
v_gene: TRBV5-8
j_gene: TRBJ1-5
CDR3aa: CASSLGAYSNQPQHF
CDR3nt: TGTGCCAGCAGCTTGGGAGCTTATAGCAATCAGCCCCAGCATTTT

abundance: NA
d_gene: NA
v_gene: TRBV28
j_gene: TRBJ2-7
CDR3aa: CASSNRAAYEQYF
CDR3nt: TGTGCCAGCAGTAACCGGGCAGCCTACGAGCAGTACTTC

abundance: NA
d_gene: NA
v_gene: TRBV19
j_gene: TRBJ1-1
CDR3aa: CASSLGSGTEAFF
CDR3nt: TGTGCCAGTAGTCTAGGGTCGGGCACTGAAGCTTTCTTT

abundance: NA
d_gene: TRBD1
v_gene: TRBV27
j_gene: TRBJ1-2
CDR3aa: CASSSRTGVGYTF
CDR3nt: TGTGCCAGCAGTTCTCGGACAGGGGTCGGCTACACCTTC

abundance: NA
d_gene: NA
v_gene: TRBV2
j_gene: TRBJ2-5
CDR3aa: CASSELAADPHGGWQETQYF
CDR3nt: TGTGCCAGCAGTGAACTTGCGGCGGACCCCCATGGGGGGTGGCAAGAGACCCAGTACTTC

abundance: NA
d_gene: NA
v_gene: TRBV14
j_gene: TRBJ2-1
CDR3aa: CASSQEWGQVSYNEQFF
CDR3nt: TGTGCCAGCAGCCAAGAGTGGGGACAAGTAAGCTACAATGAGCAGTTCTTC

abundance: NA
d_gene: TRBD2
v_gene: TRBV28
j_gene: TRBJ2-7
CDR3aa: CASSPGLAGAYEQYF
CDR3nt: TGTGCCAGCAGTCCGGGACTAGCGGGAGCTTACGAGCAGTACTTC

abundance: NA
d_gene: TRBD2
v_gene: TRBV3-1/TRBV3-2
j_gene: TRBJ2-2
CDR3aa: CASSPSGRAAGELFF
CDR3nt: TGTGCCAGCAGCCCTAGCGGGAGGGCCGCCGGGGAGCTGTTTTTT

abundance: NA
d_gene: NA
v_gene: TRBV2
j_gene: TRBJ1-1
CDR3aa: CASRGGWNTEAFF
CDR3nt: TGTGCCTCCCGGGGGGGCTGGAACACTGAAGCTTTCTTT

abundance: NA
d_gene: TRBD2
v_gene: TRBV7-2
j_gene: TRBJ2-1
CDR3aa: CASSLAVVAGNEQFF
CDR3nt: TGTGCCAGCAGCTTAGCGGTGGTAGCGGGCAATGAGCAGTTCTTC

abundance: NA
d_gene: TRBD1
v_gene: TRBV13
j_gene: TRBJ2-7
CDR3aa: CASSFRQGAWEQYF
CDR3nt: TGTGCCAGCAGCTTTCGACAGGGGGCCTGGGAGCAGTACTTC

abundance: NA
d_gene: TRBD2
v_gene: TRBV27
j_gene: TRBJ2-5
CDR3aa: CASSPNLAGVETQYF
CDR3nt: TGTGCCAGCAGTCCAAATCTAGCGGGAGTGGAGACCCAGTACTTC

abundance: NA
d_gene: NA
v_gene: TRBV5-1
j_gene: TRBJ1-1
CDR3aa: CASSYAGMNTEAFF
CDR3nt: TGCGCCAGCAGCTACGCAGGGATGAACACTGAAGCTTTCTTT

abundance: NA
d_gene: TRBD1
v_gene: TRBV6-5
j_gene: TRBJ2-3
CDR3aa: CASSSTGGYDTQYF
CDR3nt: TGTGCCAGCAGTTCGACAGGGGGCTATGATACGCAGTATTTT

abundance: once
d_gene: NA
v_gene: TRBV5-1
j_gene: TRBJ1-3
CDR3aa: CASSLTGGNTIYF
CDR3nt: TGCGCCAGCAGCTTGACAGGTGGAAACACCATATATTTT

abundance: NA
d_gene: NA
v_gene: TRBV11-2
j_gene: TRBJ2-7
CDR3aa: CASSLGVELYEQYF
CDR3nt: TGTGCCAGCAGCTTAGGGGTTGAGCTCTACGAGCAGTACTTC

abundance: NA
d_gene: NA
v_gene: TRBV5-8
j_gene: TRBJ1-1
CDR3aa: CASSFGRLNTEAFF
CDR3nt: TGTGCCAGCAGCTTTGGCAGATTGAACACTGAAGCTTTCTTT

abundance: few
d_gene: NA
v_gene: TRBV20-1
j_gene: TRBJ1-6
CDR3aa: CSARSGSPLHF
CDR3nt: TGCAGTGCTAGAAGTGGATCACCCCTCCACTTT

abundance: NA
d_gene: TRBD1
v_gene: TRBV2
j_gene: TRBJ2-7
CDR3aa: CASRQDRGPSYEQYF
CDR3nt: TGTGCCAGCAGACAGGACAGGGGGCCCTCCTACGAGCAGTACTTC

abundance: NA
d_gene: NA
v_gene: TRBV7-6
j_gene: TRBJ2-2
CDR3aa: CASSPNRAGELFF
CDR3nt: TGTGCCAGCAGCCCCAACCGAGCGGGGGAGCTGTTTTTT

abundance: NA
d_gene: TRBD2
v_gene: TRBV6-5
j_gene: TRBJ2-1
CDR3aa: CASSPPGTTKRDFF
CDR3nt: TGTGCCAGCAGCCCCCCCGGGACCACCAAGCGGGATTTCTTC

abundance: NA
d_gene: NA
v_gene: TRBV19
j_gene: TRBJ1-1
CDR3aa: CASSIAVGSEAFF
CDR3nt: TGTGCCAGTAGTATAGCGGTAGGGAGTGAAGCTTTCTTT

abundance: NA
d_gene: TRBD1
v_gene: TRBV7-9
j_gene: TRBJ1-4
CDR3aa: CASRPTGENEKLFF
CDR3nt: TGTGCCAGCAGGCCGACAGGGGAGAATGAAAAACTGTTTTTT

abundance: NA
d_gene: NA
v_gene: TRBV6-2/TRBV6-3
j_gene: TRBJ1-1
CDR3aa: CASSYSTGTEAFF
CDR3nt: TGTGCCAGCAGTTACTCGACCGGCACTGAAGCTTTCTTT

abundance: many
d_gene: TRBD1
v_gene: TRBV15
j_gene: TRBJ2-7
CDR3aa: CATSTGQGSYEQYF
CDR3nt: TGTGCCACCAGCACCGGACAGGGTTCCTACGAGCAGTACTTC

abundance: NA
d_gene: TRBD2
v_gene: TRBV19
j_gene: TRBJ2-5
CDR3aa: CASSTSGLAEETQYF
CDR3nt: TGTGCCAGTAGTACCTCGGGACTAGCGGAAGAGACCCAGTACTTC

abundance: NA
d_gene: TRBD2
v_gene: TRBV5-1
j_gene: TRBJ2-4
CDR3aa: CASSTGLAEVAKNIQYF
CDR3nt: TGCGCCAGCAGCACTGGACTAGCGGAAGTAGCCAAAAACATTCAGTACTTC

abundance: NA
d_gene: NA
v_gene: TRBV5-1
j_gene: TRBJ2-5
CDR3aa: CASSLPGGETQYF
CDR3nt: TGCGCCAGCAGCTTGCCGGGTGGGGAGACCCAGTACTTC

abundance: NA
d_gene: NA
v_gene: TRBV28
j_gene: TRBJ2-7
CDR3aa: CASSLGRGRYEQYF
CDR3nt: TGTGCCAGCAGCTTGGGAAGGGGGAGGTACGAGCAGTACTTC

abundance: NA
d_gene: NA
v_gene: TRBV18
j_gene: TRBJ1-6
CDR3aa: CASSRTAQDYNSPLHF
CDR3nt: TGTGCCAGCTCACGGACAGCTCAAGATTATAATTCACCCCTCCACTTT

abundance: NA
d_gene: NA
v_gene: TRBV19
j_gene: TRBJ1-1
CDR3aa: CASSENRANTEAFF
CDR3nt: TGTGCCAGTAGTGAGAACAGGGCGAACACTGAAGCTTTCTTT

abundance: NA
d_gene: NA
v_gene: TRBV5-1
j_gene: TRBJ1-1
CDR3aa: CASSLTQRSTEAFF
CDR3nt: TGCGCCAGCAGCTTGACACAGAGGAGCACTGAAGCTTTCTTT

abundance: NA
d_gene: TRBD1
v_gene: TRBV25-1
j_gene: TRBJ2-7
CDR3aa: CASSGTGGAVQQYF
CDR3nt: TGTGCCAGCAGTGGGACAGGGGGCGCGGTGCAGCAGTACTTC

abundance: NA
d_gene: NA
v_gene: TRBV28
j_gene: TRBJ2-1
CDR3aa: CASSSLDSGQFF
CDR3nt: TGTGCCAGCAGTTCCCTGGACAGCGGGCAGTTCTTC

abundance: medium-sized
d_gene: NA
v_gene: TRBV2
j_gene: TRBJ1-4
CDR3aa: CASTQGSTNEKLFF
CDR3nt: TGTGCCAGCACACAGGGATCAACTAATGAAAAACTGTTTTTT

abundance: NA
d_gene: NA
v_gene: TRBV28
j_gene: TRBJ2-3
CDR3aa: CASSTYPGPAVDTQYF
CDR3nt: TGTGCCAGCAGTACTTATCCTGGGCCTGCGGTAGATACGCAGTATTTT

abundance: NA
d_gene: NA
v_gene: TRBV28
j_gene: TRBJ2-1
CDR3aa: CASMAFYNEQFF
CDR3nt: TGTGCCAGCATGGCGTTCTACAATGAGCAGTTCTTC

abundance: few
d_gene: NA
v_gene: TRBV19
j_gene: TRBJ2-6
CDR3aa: CASSRRAGANVLTF
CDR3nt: TGTGCCAGTAGTCGCAGGGCTGGGGCCAACGTCCTGACTTTC

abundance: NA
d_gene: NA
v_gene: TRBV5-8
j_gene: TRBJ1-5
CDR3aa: CASSLGNQPQHF
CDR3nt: TGTGCCAGCAGCTTAGGGAATCAGCCCCAGCATTTT

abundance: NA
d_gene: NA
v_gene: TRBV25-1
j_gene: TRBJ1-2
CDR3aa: CASSELYRSYGYTF
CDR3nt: TGTGCCAGCAGTGAATTATACAGGAGCTATGGCTACACCTTC